This TCR beta chain was documented in a study of long-term antiretroviral therapy in people with HIV. The CDR3 contains 14 residues. The V end was cut by 8 bases, the J end by 2 bases, with 12 bases between. Germline lookup yields CDR1 SGHNT and CDR2 YENEEA. Concerning this clone itself: The antigen is not known.

Run at survey level, the immunoSEQ assay was version v3.0. The table came from immunoSEQ multiplex PCR; TCRdb's copy has only in-frame clones and leaves some out. The table shows tens of thousands of clones, with over 75% occurring only once. Study-level points and caveats: Blood dates from the mid-2000s to the late 2010s, possibly under older ART regimens. Among HIV repertoires, CDR3 length ranges were narrower than those of controls. Dominant in the repertoire at all time points were clones expanded before ART.

Source: unsorted PBMCs, taken less than 5 years after starting antiretroviral therapy. The rearrangement links TRBV11-3 to TRBJ2-2, with a possible D match to TRBD1 (6 bases). The TCR was taken from a man aged 35-49 years with HIV. CDR3 sequence: CASQGQTNTGELFF. In DNA, the CDR3 is TGTGCCAGCCAAGGACAGACTAACACCGGGGAGCTGTTTTTT.